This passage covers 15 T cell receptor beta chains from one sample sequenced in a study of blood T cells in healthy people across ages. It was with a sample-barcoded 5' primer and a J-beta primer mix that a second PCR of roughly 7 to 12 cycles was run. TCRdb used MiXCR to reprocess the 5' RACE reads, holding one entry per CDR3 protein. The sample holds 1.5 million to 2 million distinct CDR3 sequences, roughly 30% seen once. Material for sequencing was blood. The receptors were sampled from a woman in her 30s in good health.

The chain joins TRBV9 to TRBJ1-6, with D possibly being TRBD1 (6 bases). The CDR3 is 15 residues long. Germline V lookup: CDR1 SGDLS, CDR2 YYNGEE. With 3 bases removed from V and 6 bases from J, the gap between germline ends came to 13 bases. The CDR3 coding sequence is TGTGCCAGCAGCGCCAGGAGGGACACTAATTCACCCCTCCACTTT. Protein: CASSARRDTNSPLHF.

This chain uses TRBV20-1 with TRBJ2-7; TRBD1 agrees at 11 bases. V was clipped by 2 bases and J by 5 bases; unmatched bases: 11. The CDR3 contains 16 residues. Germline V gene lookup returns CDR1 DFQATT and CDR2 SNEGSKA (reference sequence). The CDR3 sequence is CSARNPGTGGIHEQYF. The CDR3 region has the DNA TGCAGTGCTAGAAACCCCGGGACAGGGGGTATTCACGAGCAGTACTTC.

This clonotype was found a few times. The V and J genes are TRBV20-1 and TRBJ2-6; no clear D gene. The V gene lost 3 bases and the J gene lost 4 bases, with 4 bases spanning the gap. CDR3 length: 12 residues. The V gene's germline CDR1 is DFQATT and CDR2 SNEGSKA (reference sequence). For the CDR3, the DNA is TGCAGTGCTAGCAGAGGGGCCAACGTCCTGACTTTC. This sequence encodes CSASRGANVLTF.

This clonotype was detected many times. CDR3 coding DNA: TGTGCCACCAGTGAGACAGGGCGGAATGAGCAGTTCTTC. As protein: CATSETGRNEQFF. This chain joins TRBV24-1 and TRBJ2-1; 7 bases align to TRBD1. CDR1 is KGHDR and CDR2 is SFDVKD in the germline V gene. The CDR3 covers 13 residues. The V gene end was trimmed by 4 bases and the J gene end by 7 bases; junction bases not matched to a gene: 3.

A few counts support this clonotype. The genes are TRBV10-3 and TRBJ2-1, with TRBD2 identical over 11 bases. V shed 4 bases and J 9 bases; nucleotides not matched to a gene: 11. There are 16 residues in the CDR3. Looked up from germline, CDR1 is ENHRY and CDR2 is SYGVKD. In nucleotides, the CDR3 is TGTGCCATCAGTGGGGGTAGCGGGAGGGCCGCTATTGAGCAGTTCTTC. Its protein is CAISGGSGRAAIEQFF.

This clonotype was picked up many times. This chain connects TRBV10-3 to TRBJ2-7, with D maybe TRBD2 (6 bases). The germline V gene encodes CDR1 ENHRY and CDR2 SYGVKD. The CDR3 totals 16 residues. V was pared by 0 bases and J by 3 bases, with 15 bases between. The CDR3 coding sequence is TGTGCCATCAGTGAGTCGGGAGGAGACCTAGGCTACGAGCAGTACTTC. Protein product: CAISESGGDLGYEQYF.

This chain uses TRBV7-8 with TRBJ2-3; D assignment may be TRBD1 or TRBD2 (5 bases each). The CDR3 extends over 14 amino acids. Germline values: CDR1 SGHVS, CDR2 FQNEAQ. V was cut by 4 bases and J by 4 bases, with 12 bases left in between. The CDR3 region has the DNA TGTGCCAGCAGCTCTAGGGACCCGCCAGATACGCAGTATTTT. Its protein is CASSSRDPPDTQYF.

The CDR3 DNA is TGCAGCGTTAGACAGGGAGAGTGGAGAGAGACCCAGTACTTC. As protein: CSVRQGEWRETQYF. The genes are TRBV29-1 and TRBJ2-5; 7 nucleotides line up with TRBD1. Germline CDR1 is SQVTM and CDR2 is ANQGSEA. The CDR3 has 14 residues. Losses at the gene ends were 5 bases for V and 4 bases for J; bases not matched to a gene: 10.

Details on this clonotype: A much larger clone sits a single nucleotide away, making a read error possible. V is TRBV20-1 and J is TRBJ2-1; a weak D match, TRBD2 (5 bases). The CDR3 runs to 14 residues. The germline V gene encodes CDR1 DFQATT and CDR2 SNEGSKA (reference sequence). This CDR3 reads CSASEGGAYNERFF. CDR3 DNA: TGCAGTGCCTCCGAGGGCGGAGCCTACAATGAGCGGTTCTTC.

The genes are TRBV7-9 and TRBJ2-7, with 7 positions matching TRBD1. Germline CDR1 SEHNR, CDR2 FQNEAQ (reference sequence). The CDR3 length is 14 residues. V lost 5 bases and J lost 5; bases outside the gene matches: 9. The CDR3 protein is CASSPLQGIDEQYF. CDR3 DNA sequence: TGTGCCAGCAGCCCGCTACAGGGGATAGACGAGCAGTACTTC.

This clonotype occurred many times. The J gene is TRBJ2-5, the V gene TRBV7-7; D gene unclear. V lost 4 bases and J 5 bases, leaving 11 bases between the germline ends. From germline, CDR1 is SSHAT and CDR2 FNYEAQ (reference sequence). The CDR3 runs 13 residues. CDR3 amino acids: CASSSAPAETQYF. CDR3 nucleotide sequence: TGTGCCAGCAGCTCCGCCCCGGCCGAGACCCAGTACTTC.

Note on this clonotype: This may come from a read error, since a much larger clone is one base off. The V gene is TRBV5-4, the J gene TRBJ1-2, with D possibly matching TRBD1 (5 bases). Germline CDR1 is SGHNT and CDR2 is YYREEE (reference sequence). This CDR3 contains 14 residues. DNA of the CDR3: TGTGCCAGCAGCGTTGGGGACTCCTCCTATGGCCACACCTTC. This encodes CASSVGDSSYGHTF. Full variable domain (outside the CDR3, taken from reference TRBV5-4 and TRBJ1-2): ETGVTQSPTHLIKTRGQQVTLRCSSQSGHNTVSWYQQALGQGPQFIFQYYREEENGRGNFPPRFSGLQFPNYSSELNVNALELDDSALYLCASSVGDSSYGHTFGSGTRLTVV.

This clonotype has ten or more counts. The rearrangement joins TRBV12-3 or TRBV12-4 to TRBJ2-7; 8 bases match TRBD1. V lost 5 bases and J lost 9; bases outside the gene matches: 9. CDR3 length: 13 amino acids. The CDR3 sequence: CASSSGQGRGQYF. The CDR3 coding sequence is TGTGCCAGCAGTAGTGGACAGGGAAGGGGGCAGTACTTC.

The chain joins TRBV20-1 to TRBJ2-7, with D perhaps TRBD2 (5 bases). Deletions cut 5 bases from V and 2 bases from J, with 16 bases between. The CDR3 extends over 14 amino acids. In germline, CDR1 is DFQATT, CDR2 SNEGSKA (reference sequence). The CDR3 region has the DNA TGCAGTGCTGAAACGGACTCCCCAACCTACGAGCAGTACTTC. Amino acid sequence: CSAETDSPTYEQYF.

The CDR3 region is CASSATSQNEQFF. CDR3 DNA sequence: TGTGCCAGCAGCGCTACTAGTCAGAATGAGCAGTTCTTC. The chain is built from TRBV9 and TRBJ2-1; perhaps TRBD2 as D (5 bases). V was pared by 3 bases and J by 7 bases, with 11 bases between. This CDR3 region has 13 residues. The germline CDR1 and CDR2 sequences are SGDLS and YYNGEE.